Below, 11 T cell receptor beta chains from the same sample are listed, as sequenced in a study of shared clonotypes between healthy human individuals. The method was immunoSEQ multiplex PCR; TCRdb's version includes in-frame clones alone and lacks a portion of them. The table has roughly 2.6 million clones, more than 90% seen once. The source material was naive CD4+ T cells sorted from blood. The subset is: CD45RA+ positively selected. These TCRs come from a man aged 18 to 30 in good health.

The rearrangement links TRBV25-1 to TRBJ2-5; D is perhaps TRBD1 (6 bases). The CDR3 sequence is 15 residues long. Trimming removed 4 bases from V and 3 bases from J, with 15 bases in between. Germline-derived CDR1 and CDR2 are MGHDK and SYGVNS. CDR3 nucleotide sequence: TGTGCCAGCAGTGGAATAGGACAGCAGAAAGAGACCCAGTACTTC. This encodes CASSGIGQQKETQYF.

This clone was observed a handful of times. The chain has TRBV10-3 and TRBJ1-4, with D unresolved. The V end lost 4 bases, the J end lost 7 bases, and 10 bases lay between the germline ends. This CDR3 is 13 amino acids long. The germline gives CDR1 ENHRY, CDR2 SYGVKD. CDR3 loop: CAISVATSEKLFF. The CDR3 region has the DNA TGTGCCATCAGTGTGGCTACCAGTGAAAAACTGTTTTTT.

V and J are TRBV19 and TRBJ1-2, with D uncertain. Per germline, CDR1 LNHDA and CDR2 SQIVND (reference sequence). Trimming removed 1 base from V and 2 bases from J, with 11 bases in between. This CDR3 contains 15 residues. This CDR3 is CASSIGPDGNYGYTF. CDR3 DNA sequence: TGTGCCAGTAGTATAGGACCGGACGGAAACTATGGCTACACCTTC.

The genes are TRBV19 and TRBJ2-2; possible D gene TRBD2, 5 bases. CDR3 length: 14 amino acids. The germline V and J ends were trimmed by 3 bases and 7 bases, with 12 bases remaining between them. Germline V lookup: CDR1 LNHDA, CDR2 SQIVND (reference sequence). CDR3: CASSIGEVSGELFF. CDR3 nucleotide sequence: TGTGCCAGTAGTATCGGGGAAGTGAGCGGGGAGCTGTTTTTT.

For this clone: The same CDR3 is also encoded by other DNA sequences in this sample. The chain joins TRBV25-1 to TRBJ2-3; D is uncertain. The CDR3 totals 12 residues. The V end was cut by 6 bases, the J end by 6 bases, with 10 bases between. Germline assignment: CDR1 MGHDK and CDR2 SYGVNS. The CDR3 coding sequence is TGTGCCAGCAGCCCCGGTTCGGATACGCAGTATTTT. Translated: CASSPGSDTQYF.

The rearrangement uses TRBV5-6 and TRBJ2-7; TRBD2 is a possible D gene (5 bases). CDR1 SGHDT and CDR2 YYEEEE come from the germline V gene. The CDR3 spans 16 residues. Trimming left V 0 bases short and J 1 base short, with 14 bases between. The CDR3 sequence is CASSLAMGEGSYEQYF. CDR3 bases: TGTGCCAGCAGCTTGGCCATGGGAGAGGGTTCCTACGAGCAGTACTTC.

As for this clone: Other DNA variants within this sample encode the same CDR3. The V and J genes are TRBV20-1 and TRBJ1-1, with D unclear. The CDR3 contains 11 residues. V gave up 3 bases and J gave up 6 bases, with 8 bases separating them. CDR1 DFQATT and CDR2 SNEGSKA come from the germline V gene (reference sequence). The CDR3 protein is CSARDYPEAFF. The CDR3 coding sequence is TGCAGTGCTAGGGACTACCCTGAAGCTTTCTTT.

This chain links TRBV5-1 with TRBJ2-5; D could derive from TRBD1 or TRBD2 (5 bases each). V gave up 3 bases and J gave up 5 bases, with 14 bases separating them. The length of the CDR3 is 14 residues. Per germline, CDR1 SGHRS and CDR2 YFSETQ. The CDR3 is CASSSGTNLETQYF. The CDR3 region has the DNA TGCGCCAGCAGCTCCGGGACCAATTTGGAGACCCAGTACTTC.

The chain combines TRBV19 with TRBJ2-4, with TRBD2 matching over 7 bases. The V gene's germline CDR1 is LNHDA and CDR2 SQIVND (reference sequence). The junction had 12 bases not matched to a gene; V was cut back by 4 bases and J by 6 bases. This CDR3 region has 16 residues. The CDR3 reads CASSTISAGVTNIQYF. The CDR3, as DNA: TGTGCCAGTAGTACGATATCCGCGGGGGTTACAAACATTCAGTACTTC.

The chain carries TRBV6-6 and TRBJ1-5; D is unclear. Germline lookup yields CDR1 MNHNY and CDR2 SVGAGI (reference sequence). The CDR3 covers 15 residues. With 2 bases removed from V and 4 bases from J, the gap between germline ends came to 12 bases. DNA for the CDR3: TGTGCCAGCAGTTACCTCTCGGGCATAAATCAGCCCCAGCATTTT. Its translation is CASSYLSGINQPQHF.

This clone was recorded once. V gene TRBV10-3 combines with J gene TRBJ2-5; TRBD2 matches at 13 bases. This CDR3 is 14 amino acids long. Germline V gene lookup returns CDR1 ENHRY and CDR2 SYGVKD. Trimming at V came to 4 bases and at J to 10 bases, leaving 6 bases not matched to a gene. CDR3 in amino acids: CAISGGTSGVNQYF. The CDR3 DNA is TGTGCCATCAGTGGTGGGACTAGCGGGGTAAACCAGTACTTC.